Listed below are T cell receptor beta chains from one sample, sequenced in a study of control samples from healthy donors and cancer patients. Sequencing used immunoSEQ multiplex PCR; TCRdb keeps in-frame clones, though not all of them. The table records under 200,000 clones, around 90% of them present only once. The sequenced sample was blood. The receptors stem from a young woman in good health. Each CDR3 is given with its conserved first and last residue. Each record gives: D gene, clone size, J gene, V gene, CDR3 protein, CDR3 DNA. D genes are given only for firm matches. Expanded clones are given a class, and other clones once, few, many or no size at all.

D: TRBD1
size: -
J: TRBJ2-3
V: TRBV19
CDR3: CASSIDRGDTQYF
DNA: TGTGCCAGTAGTATTGACAGGGGTGATACGCAGTATTTT

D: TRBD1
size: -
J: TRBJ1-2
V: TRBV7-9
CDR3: CASSYRQGPLGYTF
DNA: TGTGCCAGCAGCTACCGACAGGGGCCCCTGGGCTACACCTTC

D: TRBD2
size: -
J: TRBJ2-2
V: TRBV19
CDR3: CASMAGGRGTGELFF
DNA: TGTGCCAGTATGGCGGGGGGTCGGGGCACCGGGGAGCTGTTTTTT

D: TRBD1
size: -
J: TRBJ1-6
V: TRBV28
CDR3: CASSENRDRGRRNSPLHF
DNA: TGTGCCAGCAGCGAGAACCGGGACAGGGGACGAAGAAATTCACCCCTCCACTTT

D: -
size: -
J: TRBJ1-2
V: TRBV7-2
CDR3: CASTLTPGGKGDYGYTF
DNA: TGTGCCAGCACCCTTACCCCGGGGGGGAAGGGCGACTATGGCTACACCTTC

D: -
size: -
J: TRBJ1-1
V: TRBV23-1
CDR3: CASSQGNTEAFF
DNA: TGCGCCAGCAGTCAAGGGAACACTGAAGCTTTCTTT

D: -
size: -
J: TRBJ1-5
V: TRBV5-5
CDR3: CASSLGGGSQPQHF
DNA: TGTGCCAGCAGCTTGGGGGGCGGTAGTCAGCCCCAGCATTTT

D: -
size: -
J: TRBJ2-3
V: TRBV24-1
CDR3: CATSLNSRAQYF
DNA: TGTGCCACCAGTTTGAACTCGAGGGCGCAGTATTTT

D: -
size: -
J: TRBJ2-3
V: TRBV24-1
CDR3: CATGGGADTQYF
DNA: TGTGCCACTGGCGGCGGCGCAGATACGCAGTATTTT

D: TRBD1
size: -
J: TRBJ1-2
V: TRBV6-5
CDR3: CATHLRGGGYTF
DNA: TGTGCCACCCACCTCAGGGGGGGTGGCTACACCTTC

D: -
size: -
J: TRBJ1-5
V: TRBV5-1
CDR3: CASSAAAHQPQHF
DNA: TGCGCCAGCAGCGCCGCAGCCCATCAGCCCCAGCATTTT

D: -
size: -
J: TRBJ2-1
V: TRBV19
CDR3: CASSIFTTSSYNEQFF
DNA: TGTGCCAGTAGTATCTTTACAACGAGCTCCTACAATGAGCAGTTCTTC

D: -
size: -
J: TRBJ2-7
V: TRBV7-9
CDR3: CASSRGIYEQYF
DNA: TGTGCCAGCAGCCGGGGGATATACGAGCAGTACTTC

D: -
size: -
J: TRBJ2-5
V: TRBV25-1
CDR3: CASSGRDLETQYF
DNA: TGTGCCAGCAGTGGCCGGGACCTGGAGACCCAGTACTTC

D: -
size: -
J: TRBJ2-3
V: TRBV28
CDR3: CASRSTGLPTDTQYF
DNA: TGTGCCAGCAGATCAACGGGACTCCCCACAGATACGCAGTATTTT

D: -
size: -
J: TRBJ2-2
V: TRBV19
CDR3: CASSIPGTVNTGELFF
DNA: TGTGCCAGTAGTATACCCGGGACCGTGAACACCGGGGAGCTGTTTTTT

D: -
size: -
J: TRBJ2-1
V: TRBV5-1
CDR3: CASSLGRLAYNEQFF
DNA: TGCGCCAGCAGCTTGGGTAGACTAGCCTACAATGAGCAGTTCTTC

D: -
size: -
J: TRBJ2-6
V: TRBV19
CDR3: CASGSGANVLTF
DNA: TGTGCCAGCGGGTCTGGGGCCAACGTCCTGACTTTC

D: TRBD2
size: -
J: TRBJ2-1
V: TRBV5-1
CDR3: CASSPSGSSYNEQFF
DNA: TGCGCCAGCAGTCCGAGCGGGAGCTCCTACAATGAGCAGTTCTTC

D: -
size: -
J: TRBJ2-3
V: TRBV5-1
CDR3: CASSAGSGGTDTQYF
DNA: TGCGCCAGCAGCGCCGGGTCGGGGGGCACAGATACGCAGTATTTT

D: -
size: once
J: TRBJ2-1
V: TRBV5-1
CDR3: CASSSGVDGGQFF
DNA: TGCGCCAGCAGCTCCGGGGTGGACGGTGGGCAGTTCTTC

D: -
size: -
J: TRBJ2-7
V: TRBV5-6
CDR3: CASSMDRTYEQYF
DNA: TGTGCCAGCAGCATGGACAGAACCTACGAGCAGTACTTC

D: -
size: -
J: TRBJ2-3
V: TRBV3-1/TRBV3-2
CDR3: CASSQLTGDPDTQYF
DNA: TGTGCCAGCAGCCAACTAACGGGAGACCCAGATACGCAGTATTTT

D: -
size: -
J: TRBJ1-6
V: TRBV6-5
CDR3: CASSYSVQIPPLHF
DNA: TGTGCCAGCAGTTACTCCGTACAGATACCGCCCCTCCACTTT

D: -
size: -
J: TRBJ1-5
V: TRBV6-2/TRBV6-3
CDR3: CASSYDSGFKGQPQHF
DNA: TGTGCCAGCAGTTACGATTCGGGCTTTAAGGGGCAGCCCCAGCATTTT

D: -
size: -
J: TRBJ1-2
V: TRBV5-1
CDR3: CASSPPGANYGYTF
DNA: TGCGCCAGCAGCCCCCCGGGGGCGAACTATGGCTACACCTTC

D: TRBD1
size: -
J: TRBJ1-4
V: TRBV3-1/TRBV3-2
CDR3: CASSRRTGDNEKLFF
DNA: TGTGCCAGCAGCCGCCGGACAGGGGACAATGAAAAACTGTTTTTT

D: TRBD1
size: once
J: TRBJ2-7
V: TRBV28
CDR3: CASSRDRGYEQYF
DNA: TGTGCCAGCAGTCGGGACAGGGGATACGAGCAGTACTTC

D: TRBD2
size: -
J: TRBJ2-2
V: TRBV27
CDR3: CASSLSKRLAGTGELFF
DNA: TGTGCCAGCAGTTTATCTAAGCGGCTAGCGGGGACCGGGGAGCTGTTTTTT

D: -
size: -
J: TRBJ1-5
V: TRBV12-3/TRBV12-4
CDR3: CASSKSGSQPQHF
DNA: TGTGCCAGCAGTAAGAGCGGAAGCCAGCCCCAGCATTTT

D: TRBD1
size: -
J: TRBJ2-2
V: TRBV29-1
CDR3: CSVGAGTGGRTGELFF
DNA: TGCAGCGTTGGGGCCGGGACAGGGGGCCGGACCGGGGAGCTGTTTTTT

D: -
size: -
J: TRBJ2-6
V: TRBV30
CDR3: CAWSSTRTARFGANVLTF
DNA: TGTGCCTGGAGTTCGACGAGGACGGCCCGGTTCGGGGCCAACGTCCTGACTTTC

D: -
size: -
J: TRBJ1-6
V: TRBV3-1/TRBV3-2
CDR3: CASTRRSYNSPLHF
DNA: TGTGCCAGCACCCGGAGATCTTATAATTCACCCCTCCACTTT

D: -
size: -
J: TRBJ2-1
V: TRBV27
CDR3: CASSLERGRDEQFF
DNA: TGTGCCAGCAGTTTAGAGAGGGGGAGGGATGAGCAGTTCTTC

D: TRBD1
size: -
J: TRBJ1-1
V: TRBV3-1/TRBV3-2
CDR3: CASSRDRVTEAFF
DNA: TGTGCCAGCAGCCGGGACAGGGTCACTGAAGCTTTCTTT

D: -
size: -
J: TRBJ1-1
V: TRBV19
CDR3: CASSTRVEAFF
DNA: TGTGCCAGTAGTACAAGGGTTGAAGCTTTCTTT

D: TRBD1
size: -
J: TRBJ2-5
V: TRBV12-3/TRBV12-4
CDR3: CASSETGAETQYF
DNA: TGTGCCAGCAGTGAAACAGGGGCGGAGACCCAGTACTTC

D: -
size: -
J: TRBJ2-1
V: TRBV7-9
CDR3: CASSLDPRREQFF
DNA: TGTGCCAGCAGCTTAGACCCGCGGCGGGAGCAGTTCTTC

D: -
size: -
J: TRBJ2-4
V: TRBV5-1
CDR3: CASSLSSGGSAKNIQYF
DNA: TGCGCCAGCAGCCTCAGTTCGGGGGGCAGTGCCAAAAACATTCAGTACTTC

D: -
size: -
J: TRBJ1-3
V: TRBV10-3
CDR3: CAIMSGHSGNTIYF
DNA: TGTGCCATCATGTCCGGCCACTCTGGAAACACCATATATTTT

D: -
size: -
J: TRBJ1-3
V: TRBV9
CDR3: CASSVEPSSSGNTIYF
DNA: TGTGCCAGCAGCGTAGAACCCTCGAGCTCTGGAAACACCATATATTTT

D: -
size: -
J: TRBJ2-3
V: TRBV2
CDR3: CASSGRGNTDTQYF
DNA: TGTGCCAGCAGCGGTAGGGGAAACACAGATACGCAGTATTTT

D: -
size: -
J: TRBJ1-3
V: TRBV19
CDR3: CASSLTLRTVSGNTIYF
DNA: TGTGCCAGTAGTCTCACCCTTCGGACAGTCTCTGGAAACACCATATATTTT

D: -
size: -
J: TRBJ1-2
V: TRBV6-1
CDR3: CASSDQGYGYTF
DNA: TGTGCCAGCAGTGACCAAGGCTATGGCTACACCTTC

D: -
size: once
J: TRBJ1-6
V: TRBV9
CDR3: CASSPRDRSYNSPLHF
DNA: TGTGCCAGCAGCCCCAGGGACCGCTCCTATAATTCACCCCTCCACTTT

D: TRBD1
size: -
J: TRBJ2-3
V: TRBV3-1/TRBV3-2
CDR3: CASSQTGISSTDTQYF
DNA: TGTGCCAGCAGCCAGACAGGGATTTCTAGCACAGATACGCAGTATTTT